The sequence of this T cell receptor (beta chain) was determined in a study of T cells expressing NK-cell markers. Regarding this clonotype: The antigen is unknown.

Study findings and constraints: Specificity for HCMV among expanded NKG2C+ T cell clones was not established. For six donors, the dominant NKG2C+ clonotypes made up about 1.0-8% of their CD8+ T cells.

Germline CDR1 is SGHRS and CDR2 is YFSETQ. This CDR3 spans 15 amino acids. What made the TCR beta cDNA was 5'RACE template switching with UMIs. Reanalyzing the 5' RACE reads, TCRdb keeps one entry per CDR3 protein, without DNA. The listing records 25,000 to 35,000 distinct CDR3 sequences. J is TRBJ2-1 and V is TRBV5-1; TCRdb outputs TRBD1, but without DNA this stays unchecked. Sample: blood T cells: a sorted CD56 or NKG2C T cell subset, CD4+ or CD8+ T cells, or bulk PBMC T cells (not recorded which). The receptor was derived from a woman aged 18-69 years in good health. The CDR3 sequence is CASSSAGTTYNEQFF.